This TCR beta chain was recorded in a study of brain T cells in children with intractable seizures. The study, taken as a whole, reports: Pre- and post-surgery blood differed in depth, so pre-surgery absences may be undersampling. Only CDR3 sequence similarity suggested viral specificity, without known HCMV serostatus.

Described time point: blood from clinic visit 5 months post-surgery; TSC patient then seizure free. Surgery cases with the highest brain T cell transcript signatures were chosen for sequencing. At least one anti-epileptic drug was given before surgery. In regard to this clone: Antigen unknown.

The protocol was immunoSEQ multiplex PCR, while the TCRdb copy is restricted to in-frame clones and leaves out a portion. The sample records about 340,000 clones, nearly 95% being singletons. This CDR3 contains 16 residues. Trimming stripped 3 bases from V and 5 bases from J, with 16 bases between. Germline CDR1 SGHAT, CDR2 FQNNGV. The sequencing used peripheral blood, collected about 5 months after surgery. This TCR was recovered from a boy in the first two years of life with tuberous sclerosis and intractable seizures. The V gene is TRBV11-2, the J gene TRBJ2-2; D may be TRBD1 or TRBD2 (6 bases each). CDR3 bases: TGTGCCAGCAGCTTTTGGGGGGCGCGAGGGACCGGGGAGCTGTTTTTT. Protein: CASSFWGARGTGELFF.